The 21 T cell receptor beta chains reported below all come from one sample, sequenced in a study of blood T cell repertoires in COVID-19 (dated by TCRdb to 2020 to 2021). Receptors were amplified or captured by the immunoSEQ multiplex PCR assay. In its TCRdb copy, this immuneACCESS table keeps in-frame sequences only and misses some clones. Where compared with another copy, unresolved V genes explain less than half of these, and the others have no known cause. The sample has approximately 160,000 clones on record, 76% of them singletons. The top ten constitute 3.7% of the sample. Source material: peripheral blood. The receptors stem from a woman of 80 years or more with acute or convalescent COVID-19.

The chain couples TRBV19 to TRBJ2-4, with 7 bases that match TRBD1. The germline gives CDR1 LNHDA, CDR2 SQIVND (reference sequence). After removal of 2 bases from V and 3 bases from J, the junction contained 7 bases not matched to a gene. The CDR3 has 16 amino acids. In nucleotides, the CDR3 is TGTGCCAGTAGTATACCGAGGGGGCTGGGCAAAAACATTCAGTACTTC. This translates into CASSIPRGLGKNIQYF.

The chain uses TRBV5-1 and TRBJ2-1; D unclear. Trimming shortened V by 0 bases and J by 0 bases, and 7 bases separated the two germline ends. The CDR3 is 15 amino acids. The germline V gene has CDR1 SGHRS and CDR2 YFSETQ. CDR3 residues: CASSLDYSSYNEQFF. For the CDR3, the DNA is TGCGCCAGCAGCTTGGATTACTCCTCCTACAATGAGCAGTTCTTC. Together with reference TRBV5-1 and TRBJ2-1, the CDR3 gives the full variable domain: KAGVTQTPRYLIKTRGQQVTLSCSPISGHRSVSWYQQTPGQGLQFLFEYFSETQRNKGNFPGRFSGRQFSNSRSEMNVSTLELGDSALYLCASSLDYSSYNEQFFGPGTRLTVL.

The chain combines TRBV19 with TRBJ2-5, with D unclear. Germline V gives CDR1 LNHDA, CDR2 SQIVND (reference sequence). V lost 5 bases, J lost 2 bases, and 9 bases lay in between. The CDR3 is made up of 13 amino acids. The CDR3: CASSRARQETQYF. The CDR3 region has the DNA TGTGCCAGTAGTCGTGCCAGACAAGAGACCCAGTACTTC.

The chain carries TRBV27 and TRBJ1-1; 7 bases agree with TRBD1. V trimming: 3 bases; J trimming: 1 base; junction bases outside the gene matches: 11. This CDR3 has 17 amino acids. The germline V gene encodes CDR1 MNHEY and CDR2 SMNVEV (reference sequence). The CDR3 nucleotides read TGTGCCAGCAGTTTTGGGTACGGGGGACAGAAGAACACTGAAGCTTTCTTT. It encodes CASSFGYGGQKNTEAFF.

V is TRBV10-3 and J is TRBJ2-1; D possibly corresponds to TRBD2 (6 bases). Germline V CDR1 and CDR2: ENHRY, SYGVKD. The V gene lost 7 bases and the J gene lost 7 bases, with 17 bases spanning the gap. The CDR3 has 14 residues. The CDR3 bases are TGTGCCATCAACCCCGGGGGTTTTACGAATGAGCAGTTCTTC. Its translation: CAINPGGFTNEQFF.

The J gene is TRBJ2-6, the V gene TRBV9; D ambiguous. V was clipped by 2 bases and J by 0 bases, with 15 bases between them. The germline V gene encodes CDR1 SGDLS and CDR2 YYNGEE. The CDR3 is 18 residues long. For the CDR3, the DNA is TGTGCCAGCAGCGTCGCTCTAGATCCCCTCTCTGGGGCCAACGTCCTGACTTTC. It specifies CASSVALDPLSGANVLTF.

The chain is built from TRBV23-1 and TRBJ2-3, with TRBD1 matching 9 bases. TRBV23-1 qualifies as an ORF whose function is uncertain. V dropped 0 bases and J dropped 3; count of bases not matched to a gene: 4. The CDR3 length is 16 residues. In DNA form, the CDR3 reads TGCGCCAGCAGTCAATCCGAGACAGGGGGAACAGATACGCAGTATTTT. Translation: CASSQSETGGTDTQYF.

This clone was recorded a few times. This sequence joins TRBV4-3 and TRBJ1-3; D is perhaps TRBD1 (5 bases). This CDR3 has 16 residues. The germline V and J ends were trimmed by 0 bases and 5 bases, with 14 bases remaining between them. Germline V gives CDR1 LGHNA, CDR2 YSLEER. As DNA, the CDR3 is TGCGCCAGCAGCCAAGATGTAAACAGGATTCGAAACACCATATATTTT. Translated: CASSQDVNRIRNTIYF.

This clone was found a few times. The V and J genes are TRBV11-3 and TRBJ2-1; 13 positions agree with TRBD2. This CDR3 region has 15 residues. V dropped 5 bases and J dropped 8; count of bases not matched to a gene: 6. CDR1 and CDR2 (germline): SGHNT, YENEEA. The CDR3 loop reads CASSPGTSGTDEQFF. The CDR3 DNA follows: TGTGCCAGCAGCCCCGGGACTAGCGGGACTGATGAGCAGTTCTTC.

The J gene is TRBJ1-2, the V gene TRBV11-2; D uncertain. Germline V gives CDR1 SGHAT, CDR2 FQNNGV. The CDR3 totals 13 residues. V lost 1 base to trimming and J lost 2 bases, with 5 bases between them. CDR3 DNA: TGTGCCAGCAGCTTAGCACTAAACTATGGCTACACCTTC. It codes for CASSLALNYGYTF.

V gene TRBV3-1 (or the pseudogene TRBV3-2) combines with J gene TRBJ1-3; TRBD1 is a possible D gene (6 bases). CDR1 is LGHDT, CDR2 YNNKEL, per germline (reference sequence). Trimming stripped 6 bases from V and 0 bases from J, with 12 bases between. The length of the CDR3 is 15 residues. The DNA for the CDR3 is TGTGCCAGCAGTTTCGGACAGAGCTCTGGAAACACCATATATTTT. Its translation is CASSFGQSSGNTIYF.

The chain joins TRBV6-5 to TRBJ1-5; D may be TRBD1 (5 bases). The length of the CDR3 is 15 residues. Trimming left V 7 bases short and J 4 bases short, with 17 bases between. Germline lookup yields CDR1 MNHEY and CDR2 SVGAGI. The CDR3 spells CASIRTGGFNQPQHF. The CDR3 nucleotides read TGTGCCAGCATTCGGACCGGGGGGTTTAATCAGCCCCAGCATTTT.

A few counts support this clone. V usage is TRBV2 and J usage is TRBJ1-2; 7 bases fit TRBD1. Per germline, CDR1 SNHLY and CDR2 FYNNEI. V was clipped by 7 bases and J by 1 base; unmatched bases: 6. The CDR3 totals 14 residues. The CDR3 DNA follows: TGTGCCAGCATAAGGGGACAGCTTAACTATGGCTACACCTTC. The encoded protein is CASIRGQLNYGYTF.

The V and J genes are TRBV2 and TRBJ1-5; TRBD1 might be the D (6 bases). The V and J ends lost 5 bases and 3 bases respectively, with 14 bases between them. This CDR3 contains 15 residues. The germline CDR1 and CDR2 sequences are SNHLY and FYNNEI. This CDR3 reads CASSLEQGDNQPQHF. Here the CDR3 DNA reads TGTGCCAGCAGTTTAGAACAGGGAGACAATCAGCCCCAGCATTTT.

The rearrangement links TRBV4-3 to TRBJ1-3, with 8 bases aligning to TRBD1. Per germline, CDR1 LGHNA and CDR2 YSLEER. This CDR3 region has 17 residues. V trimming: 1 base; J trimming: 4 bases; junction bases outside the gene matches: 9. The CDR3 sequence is CASSQARVQGAGNTIYF. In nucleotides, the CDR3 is TGCGCCAGCAGCCAAGCCCGAGTTCAGGGGGCCGGAAACACCATATATTTT.

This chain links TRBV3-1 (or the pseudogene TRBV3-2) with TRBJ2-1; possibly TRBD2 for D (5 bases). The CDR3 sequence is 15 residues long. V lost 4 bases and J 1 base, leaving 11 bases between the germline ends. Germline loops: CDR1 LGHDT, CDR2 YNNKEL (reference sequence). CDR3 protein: CASSPGSQSYNEQFF. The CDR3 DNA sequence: TGTGCCAGCAGCCCGGGGAGCCAGTCCTACAATGAGCAGTTCTTC.

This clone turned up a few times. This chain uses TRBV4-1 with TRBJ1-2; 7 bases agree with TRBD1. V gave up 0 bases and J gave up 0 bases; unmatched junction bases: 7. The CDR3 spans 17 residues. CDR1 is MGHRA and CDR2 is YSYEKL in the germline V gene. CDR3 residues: CASSQDGIQGTNYGYTF. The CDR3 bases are TGCGCCAGCAGCCAAGATGGAATACAGGGGACTAACTATGGCTACACCTTC.

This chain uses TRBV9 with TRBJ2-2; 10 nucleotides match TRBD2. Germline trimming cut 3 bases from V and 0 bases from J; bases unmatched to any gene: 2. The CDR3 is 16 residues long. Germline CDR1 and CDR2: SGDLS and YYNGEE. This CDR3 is CASSASGRPNTGELFF. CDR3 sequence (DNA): TGTGCCAGCAGCGCTAGCGGGAGACCGAACACCGGGGAGCTGTTTTTT. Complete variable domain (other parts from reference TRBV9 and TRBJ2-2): DSGVTQTPKHLITATGQRVTLRCSPRSGDLSVYWYQQSLDQGLQFLIQYYNGEERAKGNILERFSAQQFPDLHSELNLSSLELGDSALYFCASSASGRPNTGELFFGEGSRLTVL.

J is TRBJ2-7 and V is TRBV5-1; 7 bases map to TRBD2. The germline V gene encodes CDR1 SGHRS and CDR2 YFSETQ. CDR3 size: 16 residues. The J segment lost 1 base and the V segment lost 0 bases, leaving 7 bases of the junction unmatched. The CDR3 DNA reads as TGCGCCAGCAGCTTGGCCCCGGCGGGAGAATCCTACGAGCAGTACTTC. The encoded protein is CASSLAPAGESYEQYF.

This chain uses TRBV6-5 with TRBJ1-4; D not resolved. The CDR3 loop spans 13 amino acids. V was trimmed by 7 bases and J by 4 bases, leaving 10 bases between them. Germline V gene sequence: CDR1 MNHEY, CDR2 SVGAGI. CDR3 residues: CASIRRINEKLFF. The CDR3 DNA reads TGTGCCAGCATTAGGAGGATTAATGAAAAACTGTTTTTT.

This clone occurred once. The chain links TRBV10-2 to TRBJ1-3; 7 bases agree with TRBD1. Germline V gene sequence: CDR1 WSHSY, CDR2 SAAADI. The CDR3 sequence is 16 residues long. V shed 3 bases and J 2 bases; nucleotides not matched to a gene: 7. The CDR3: CASSDSRDSAGNTIYF. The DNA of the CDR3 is TGCGCCAGCAGTGATTCCCGGGACAGCGCTGGAAACACCATATATTTT.